Listed below are T cell receptor beta chains from one sample, sequenced in a study of shared clonotypes between healthy human individuals. Sequenced by immunoSEQ multiplex PCR; TCRdb stores in-frame clones only, minus some. The repertoire holds about 490,000 clones, 75% to 85% seen once, with 10% to 15% in the top ten. Material: PBMCs. Receptors originate from a middle-aged woman in good health. Some clones in this sample may be carry-over from other donors' samples. The CDR3 runs from the conserved cysteine through the conserved F or W. Fields, in order: clone size, V gene, D gene, J gene, CDR3 DNA, CDR3 protein. D genes are given only for firm matches. Not every row has a clone size; where given, it reads once, few, many or a size class.

size: few
V: TRBV27
D: -
J: TRBJ2-1
DNA: TGTGCCAGCAGTTTCAGGCGGAGCTCCTACAATGAGCAGTTCTTC
CDR3: CASSFRRSSYNEQFF

size: -
V: TRBV28
D: -
J: TRBJ2-3
DNA: TGTGCCAGCAGTTTCGGACAGTTGATGGATACGCAGTATTTT
CDR3: CASSFGQLMDTQYF

size: -
V: TRBV11-2
D: -
J: TRBJ1-3
DNA: TGTGCCAGCAGCTTAAAGGGGTCGGACGGAAACACCATATATTTT
CDR3: CASSLKGSDGNTIYF

size: -
V: TRBV7-9
D: TRBD2
J: TRBJ2-1
DNA: TGTGCCAGCAGCTTAGTGCGGGAGGAAAAGCAGTTCTTC
CDR3: CASSLVREEKQFF

size: -
V: TRBV7-2
D: -
J: TRBJ2-7
DNA: TGTGCCAGCAGCTTAGCCTCGTTGAGGGAGAGGTACGAGCAGTACTTC
CDR3: CASSLASLRERYEQYF

size: -
V: TRBV5-5
D: TRBD2
J: TRBJ2-3
DNA: TGTGCCAGCAGTTCCGGACTAGCGGGAGTAGGAGATACGCAGTATTTT
CDR3: CASSSGLAGVGDTQYF

size: -
V: TRBV9
D: -
J: TRBJ1-1
DNA: TGTGCCAGCAGCGGCTCGTTGGGGGAAGCTTTCTTT
CDR3: CASSGSLGEAFF

size: few
V: TRBV2
D: TRBD2
J: TRBJ2-5
DNA: TGTGCCAGCAGTGAACTGACTAGCGGTAGCGGGACCCAGTACTTC
CDR3: CASSELTSGSGTQYF

size: many
V: TRBV28
D: TRBD1
J: TRBJ2-3
DNA: TGTGCCAGCACCACCCGCCCGGGACAGAGCACAGATACGCAGTATTTT
CDR3: CASTTRPGQSTDTQYF

size: -
V: TRBV2
D: -
J: TRBJ2-3
DNA: TGCGCCAGCAACGGCCCGCAGTATTTT
CDR3: CASNGPQYF

size: -
V: TRBV5-4
D: -
J: TRBJ1-5
DNA: TGTGCTAGCAGCTTCCATGATGGGCCCCAGCATTTT
CDR3: CASSFHDGPQHF

size: -
V: TRBV4-2
D: -
J: TRBJ2-2
DNA: TGTGCCAGCAGCTTACGGGACACAGGGACCGGGGAGCTGTTTTTT
CDR3: CASSLRDTGTGELFF

size: -
V: TRBV7-2
D: TRBD2
J: TRBJ2-7
DNA: TGTGCCAGCAGCCAGGGACTAGCGGGGGCTTACGAGCAGTACTTC
CDR3: CASSQGLAGAYEQYF

size: -
V: TRBV13
D: TRBD1
J: TRBJ2-7
DNA: TGTGCCAGCTCAGGACAGGGTACCCACGAGCAGTACTTC
CDR3: CASSGQGTHEQYF

size: once
V: TRBV28
D: TRBD2
J: TRBJ2-5
DNA: TGTGCCAGCAGTCCCCGACTAGCGGGAGGGGAGACCCAGTACTTC
CDR3: CASSPRLAGGETQYF

size: -
V: TRBV10-2
D: -
J: TRBJ2-6
DNA: TGTGCCAGCAGTGAATTGGACTTCTCTGGGGCCAACGTCCTGACTTTC
CDR3: CASSELDFSGANVLTF

size: -
V: TRBV5-1
D: -
J: TRBJ2-3
DNA: TGCGCCAGCAGCTTGGTTATCGGGCGAGATACGCAGTATTTT
CDR3: CASSLVIGRDTQYF

size: few
V: TRBV27
D: -
J: TRBJ1-5
DNA: TGTGCCAGCAGTTTGTACAGGGAGCAGCCCCAGCATTTT
CDR3: CASSLYREQPQHF

size: -
V: TRBV18
D: -
J: TRBJ1-2
DNA: TGTGCCAGCTCACCCGATGAGGGAGGAGTTGGCTACACCTTC
CDR3: CASSPDEGGVGYTF

size: -
V: TRBV27
D: -
J: TRBJ2-7
DNA: TGTGCCAGCAGTTTATTCCCGGGAGTCGGTAGCGAGCAGTACTTC
CDR3: CASSLFPGVGSEQYF

size: few
V: TRBV10-3
D: TRBD2
J: TRBJ2-7
DNA: TGTGCCATCAGGAGAAGTCCGGGACTTATAGGGCGGGAGGGCCTCGGCGAGCAGTACTTC
CDR3: CAIRRSPGLIGREGLGEQYF

size: -
V: TRBV11-2
D: -
J: TRBJ1-1
DNA: TGTGCCAGCAGCTTAGGTGGGGCGAACACTGAAGCTTTCTTT
CDR3: CASSLGGANTEAFF

size: -
V: TRBV5-1
D: -
J: TRBJ2-1
DNA: TGCGCCAGCAGCCCACCTTTGGCGTCCTACAATGAGCAGTTCTTC
CDR3: CASSPPLASYNEQFF

size: -
V: TRBV30
D: -
J: TRBJ2-1
DNA: TGTGCCTGGAGTCTCGCCTTTGGCAATGAGCAGTTCTTC
CDR3: CAWSLAFGNEQFF

size: -
V: TRBV28
D: TRBD1
J: TRBJ1-1
DNA: TGTGCCAGCAGTTCACCCGGGACAGCCAGGAACACTGAAGCTTTCTTT
CDR3: CASSSPGTARNTEAFF

size: once
V: TRBV6-6
D: TRBD2
J: TRBJ2-1
DNA: TGTGCCAGCAGTCGGACTAGCGGGATGTATGATGAGCAGTTCTTC
CDR3: CASSRTSGMYDEQFF

size: -
V: TRBV5-1
D: -
J: TRBJ1-4
DNA: TGCGCCAGCAGAAGAGAAACTAATGAAAAACTGTTTTTT
CDR3: CASRRETNEKLFF

size: few
V: TRBV5-1
D: -
J: TRBJ2-7
DNA: TGCGCCAGCAGCTCCCGATACGACTACTCCGAGCAGTACTTC
CDR3: CASSSRYDYSEQYF

size: once
V: TRBV9
D: -
J: TRBJ2-5
DNA: TGTGCCAGCAGCTCCTCGTTGCGTTACCAAGAGACCCAGTACTTC
CDR3: CASSSSLRYQETQYF

size: -
V: TRBV29-1
D: -
J: TRBJ2-3
DNA: TGCAGCGTTGAAGGGGTCGGGATGTTAAGAACAGATACGCAGTATTTT
CDR3: CSVEGVGMLRTDTQYF

size: -
V: TRBV14
D: -
J: TRBJ1-6
DNA: TGTGCCAGCAGCCCGGGGGAAGATAATTCACCCCTCCACTTT
CDR3: CASSPGEDNSPLHF

size: few
V: TRBV5-1
D: TRBD2
J: TRBJ2-7
DNA: TGCGCCAGCAGCTTTGAAGCGGGGGTCTCCTACGAGCAGTACTTC
CDR3: CASSFEAGVSYEQYF

size: -
V: TRBV5-1
D: TRBD2
J: TRBJ2-1
DNA: TGCGCCAGCAGCTTGGGAGCGGGAGGCGGGGATGAGCAGTTCTTC
CDR3: CASSLGAGGGDEQFF

size: many
V: TRBV25-1
D: TRBD1
J: TRBJ2-2
DNA: TGTGCCAGCCTCGGACAGGGGAACACCGGGGAGCTGTTTTTT
CDR3: CASLGQGNTGELFF

size: -
V: TRBV7-8
D: -
J: TRBJ1-5
DNA: TGTGCCAGCAGCTTAGAACAGAGCAATCAGCCCCAGCATTTT
CDR3: CASSLEQSNQPQHF

size: -
V: TRBV5-1
D: TRBD1
J: TRBJ1-2
DNA: TGCGCCAGCAGCCACGGACAGGGCTATGGCTACACCTTC
CDR3: CASSHGQGYGYTF

size: -
V: TRBV6-6
D: TRBD2
J: TRBJ2-1
DNA: TGTGCCCATCAGACTAGCCAATACAATGAGCAGTTCTTC
CDR3: CAHQTSQYNEQFF

size: -
V: TRBV6-6
D: -
J: TRBJ1-5
DNA: TGTGCCAGCACATCACAGCGGGGTACCAATCAGCCCCAGCATTTT
CDR3: CASTSQRGTNQPQHF

size: once
V: TRBV18
D: TRBD2
J: TRBJ2-1
DNA: TGTGCCAGCTCACCCGGGACTAGCGGGAGTAGAAATGAGCAGTTCTTC
CDR3: CASSPGTSGSRNEQFF

size: -
V: TRBV2
D: TRBD1
J: TRBJ1-3
DNA: TGTGCCAGCAGACGGACAGGGACTGGAAACACCATATATTTT
CDR3: CASRRTGTGNTIYF

size: -
V: TRBV18
D: -
J: TRBJ1-6
DNA: TGTGCCAGCTCACCCTCGGAGGGACCCCTCCACTTT
CDR3: CASSPSEGPLHF

size: many
V: TRBV27
D: -
J: TRBJ2-7
DNA: TGTGCCAGCAGTTTATCCTATTCTGGGGGAAACGAGCAGTACTTC
CDR3: CASSLSYSGGNEQYF